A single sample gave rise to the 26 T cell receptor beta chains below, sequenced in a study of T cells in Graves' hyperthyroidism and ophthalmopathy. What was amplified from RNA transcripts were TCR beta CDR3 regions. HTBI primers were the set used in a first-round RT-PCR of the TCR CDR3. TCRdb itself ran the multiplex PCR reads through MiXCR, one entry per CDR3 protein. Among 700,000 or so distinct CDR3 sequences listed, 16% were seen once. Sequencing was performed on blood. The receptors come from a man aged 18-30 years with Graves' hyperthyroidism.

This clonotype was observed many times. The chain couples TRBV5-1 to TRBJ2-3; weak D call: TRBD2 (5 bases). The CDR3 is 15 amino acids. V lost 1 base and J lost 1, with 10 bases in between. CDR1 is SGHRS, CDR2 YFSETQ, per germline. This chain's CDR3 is CASSLSVGGTDTQYF. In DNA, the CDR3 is TGCGCCAGCAGCTTGTCGGTGGGAGGCACAGATACGCAGTATTTT.

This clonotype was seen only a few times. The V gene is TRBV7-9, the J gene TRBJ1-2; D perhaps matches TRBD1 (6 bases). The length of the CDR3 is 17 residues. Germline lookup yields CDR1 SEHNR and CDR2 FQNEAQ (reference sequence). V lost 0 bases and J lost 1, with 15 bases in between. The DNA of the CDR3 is TGTGCCAGCAGCTTAGCAGTCGGCAGGGGACTTAACTATGGCTACACCTTC. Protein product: CASSLAVGRGLNYGYTF.

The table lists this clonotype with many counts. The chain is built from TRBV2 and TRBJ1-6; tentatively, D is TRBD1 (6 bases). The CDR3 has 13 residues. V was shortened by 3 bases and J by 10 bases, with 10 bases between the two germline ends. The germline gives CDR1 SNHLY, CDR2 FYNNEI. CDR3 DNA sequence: TGTGCCAGCAGTGAGGAGGGGGGCTCACCCCTCCACTTT. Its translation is CASSEEGGSPLHF.

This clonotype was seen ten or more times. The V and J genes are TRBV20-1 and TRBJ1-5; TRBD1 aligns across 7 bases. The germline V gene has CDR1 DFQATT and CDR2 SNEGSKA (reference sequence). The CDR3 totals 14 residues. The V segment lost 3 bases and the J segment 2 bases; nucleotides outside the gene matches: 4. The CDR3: CSAREGAGNQPQHF. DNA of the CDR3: TGCAGTGCTAGGGAGGGGGCGGGCAATCAGCCCCAGCATTTT.

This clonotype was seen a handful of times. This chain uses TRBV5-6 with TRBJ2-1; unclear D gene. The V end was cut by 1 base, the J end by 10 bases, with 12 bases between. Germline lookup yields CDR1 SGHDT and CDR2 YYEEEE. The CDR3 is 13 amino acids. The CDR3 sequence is CASSLPLVPEQFF. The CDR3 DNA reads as TGTGCCAGCAGCTTGCCTTTGGTCCCGGAGCAGTTCTTC.

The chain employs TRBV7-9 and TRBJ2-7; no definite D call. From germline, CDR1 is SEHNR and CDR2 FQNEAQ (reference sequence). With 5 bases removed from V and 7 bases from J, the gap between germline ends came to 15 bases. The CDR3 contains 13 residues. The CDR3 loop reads CASSPTLAAEQYF. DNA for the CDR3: TGTGCCAGCAGCCCCACTTTGGCAGCTGAGCAGTACTTC.

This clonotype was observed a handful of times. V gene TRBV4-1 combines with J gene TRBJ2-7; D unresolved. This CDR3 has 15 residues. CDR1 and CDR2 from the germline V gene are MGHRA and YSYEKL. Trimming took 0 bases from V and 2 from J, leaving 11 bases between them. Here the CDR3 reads CASSQDRAGPYEQYF. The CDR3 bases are TGCGCCAGCAGCCAAGATCGGGCAGGCCCCTACGAGCAGTACTTC.

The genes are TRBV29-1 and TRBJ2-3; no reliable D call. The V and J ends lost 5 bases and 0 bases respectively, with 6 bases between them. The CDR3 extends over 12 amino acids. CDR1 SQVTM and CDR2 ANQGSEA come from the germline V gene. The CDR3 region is CSVFASTDTQYF. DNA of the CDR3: TGCAGCGTTTTCGCCAGCACAGATACGCAGTATTTT.

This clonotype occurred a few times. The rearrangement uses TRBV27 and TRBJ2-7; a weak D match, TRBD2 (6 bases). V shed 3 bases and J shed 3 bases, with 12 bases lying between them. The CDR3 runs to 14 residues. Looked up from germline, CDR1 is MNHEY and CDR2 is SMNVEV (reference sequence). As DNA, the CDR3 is TGTGCCAGCAGTTTCCAACTAGCAGGCTACGAGCAGTACTTC. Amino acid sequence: CASSFQLAGYEQYF.

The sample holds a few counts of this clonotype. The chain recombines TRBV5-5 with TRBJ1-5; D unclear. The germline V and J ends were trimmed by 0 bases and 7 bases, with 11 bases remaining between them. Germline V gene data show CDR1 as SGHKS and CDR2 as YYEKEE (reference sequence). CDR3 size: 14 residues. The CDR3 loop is CASSLDPRHQPQHF. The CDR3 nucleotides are TGTGCCAGCAGCTTGGACCCGCGGCACCAGCCCCAGCATTTT.

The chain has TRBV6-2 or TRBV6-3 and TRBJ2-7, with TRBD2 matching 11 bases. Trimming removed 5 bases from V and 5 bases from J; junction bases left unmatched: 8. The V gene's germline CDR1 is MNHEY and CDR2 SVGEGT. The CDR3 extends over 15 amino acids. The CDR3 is CASSLAASGRNEQYF. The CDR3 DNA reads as TGTGCCAGCAGTCTCGCGGCTAGCGGGAGGAACGAGCAGTACTTC.

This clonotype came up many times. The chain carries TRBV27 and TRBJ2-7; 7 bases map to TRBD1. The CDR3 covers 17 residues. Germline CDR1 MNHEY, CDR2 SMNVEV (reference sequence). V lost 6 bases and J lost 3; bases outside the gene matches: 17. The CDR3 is CASRRPIQGTFFYEQYF. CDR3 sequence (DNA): TGTGCCAGCAGACGCCCCATACAGGGGACCTTTTTCTACGAGCAGTACTTC.

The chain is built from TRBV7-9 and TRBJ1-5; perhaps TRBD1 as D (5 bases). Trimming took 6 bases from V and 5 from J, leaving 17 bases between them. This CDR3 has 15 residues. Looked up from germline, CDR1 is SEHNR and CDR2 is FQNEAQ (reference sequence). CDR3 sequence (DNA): TGTGCCAGCAGTCCTATTGGCGGGGACCATCAGCCCCAGCATTTT. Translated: CASSPIGGDHQPQHF. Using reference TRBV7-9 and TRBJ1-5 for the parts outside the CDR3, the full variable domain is DTGVSQNPRHKITKRGQNVTFRCDPISEHNRLYWYRQTLGQGPEFLTYFQNEAQLEKSRLLSDRFSAERPKGSFSTLEIQRTEQGDSAMYLCASSPIGGDHQPQHFGDGTRLSIL.

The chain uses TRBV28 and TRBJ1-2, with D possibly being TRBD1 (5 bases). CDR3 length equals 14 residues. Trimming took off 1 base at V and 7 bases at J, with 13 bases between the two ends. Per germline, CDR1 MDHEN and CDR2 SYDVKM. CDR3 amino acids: CASSLSSRTRGYTF. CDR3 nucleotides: TGTGCCAGCAGTTTATCGTCTCGGACACGTGGCTACACCTTC.

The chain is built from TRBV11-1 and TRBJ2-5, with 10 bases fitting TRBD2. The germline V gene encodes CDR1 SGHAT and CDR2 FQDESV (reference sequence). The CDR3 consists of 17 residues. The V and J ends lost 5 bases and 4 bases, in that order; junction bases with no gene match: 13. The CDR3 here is CASSPSEAGGPGETQYF. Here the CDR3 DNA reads TGTGCCAGCAGCCCCTCCGAAGCGGGAGGGCCCGGAGAGACCCAGTACTTC.

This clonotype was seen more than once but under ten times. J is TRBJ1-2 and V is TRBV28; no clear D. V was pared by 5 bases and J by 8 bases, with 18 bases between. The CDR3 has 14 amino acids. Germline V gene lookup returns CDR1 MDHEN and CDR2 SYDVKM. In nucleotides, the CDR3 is TGTGCCAGCAGTCCCACCGGATCTCCCGGGGGCTACACCTTC. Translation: CASSPTGSPGGYTF.

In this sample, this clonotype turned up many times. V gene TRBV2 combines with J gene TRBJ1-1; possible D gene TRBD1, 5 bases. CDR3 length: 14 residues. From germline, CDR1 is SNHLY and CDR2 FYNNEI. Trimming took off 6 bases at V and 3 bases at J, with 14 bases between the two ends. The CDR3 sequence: CASRPTAGYTEAFF. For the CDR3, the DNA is TGTGCCAGCAGACCGACAGCGGGCTACACTGAAGCTTTCTTT.

In DNA, the CDR3 is TGTGCCAGCAGCTTAAGTCGGGGACCGGGACATCCGCAGTTCTTC. Protein: CASSLSRGPGHPQFF. The chain has TRBV7-3 and TRBJ2-1; TRBD1 is a possible D gene (6 bases). The CDR3 totals 15 residues. Germline lookup yields CDR1 SGHTA and CDR2 FQGTGA. The V and J ends lost 1 base and 12 bases respectively, with 19 bases between them.

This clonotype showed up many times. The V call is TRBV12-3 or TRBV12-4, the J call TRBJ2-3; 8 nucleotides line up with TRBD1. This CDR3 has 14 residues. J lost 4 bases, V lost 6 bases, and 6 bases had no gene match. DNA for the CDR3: TGTGCCAGCAGCTTGGCAGGGGGCCCAGATACGCAGTATTTT. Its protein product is CASSLAGGPDTQYF.

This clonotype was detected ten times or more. The CDR3 DNA is TGTGCCAGCAGTACACTGGGCGAGCAGTACTTC. This codes for CASSTLGEQYF. The V gene is TRBV2, the J gene TRBJ2-7; D is unclear. The CDR3 extends over 11 amino acids. The germline V gene encodes CDR1 SNHLY and CDR2 FYNNEI. Trimming took 5 bases from V and 6 from J, leaving 8 bases between them.

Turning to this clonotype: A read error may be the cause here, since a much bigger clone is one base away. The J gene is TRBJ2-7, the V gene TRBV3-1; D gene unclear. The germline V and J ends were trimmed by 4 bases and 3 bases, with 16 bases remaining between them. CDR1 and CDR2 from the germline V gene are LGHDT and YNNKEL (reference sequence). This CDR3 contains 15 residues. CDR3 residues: CASSRRNLRNYEQYF. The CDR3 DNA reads TGTGCCAGCAGCCGACGAAACCTTCGGAACTACGAGCAGTACTTC.

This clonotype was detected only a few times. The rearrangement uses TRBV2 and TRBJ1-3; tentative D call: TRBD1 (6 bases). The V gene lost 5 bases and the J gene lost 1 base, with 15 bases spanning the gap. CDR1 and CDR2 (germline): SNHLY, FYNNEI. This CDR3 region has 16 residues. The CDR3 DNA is TGTGCCAGCAGTAGCCACCAGGGGAGGTCTGGAAACACCATATATTTT. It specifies CASSSHQGRSGNTIYF.

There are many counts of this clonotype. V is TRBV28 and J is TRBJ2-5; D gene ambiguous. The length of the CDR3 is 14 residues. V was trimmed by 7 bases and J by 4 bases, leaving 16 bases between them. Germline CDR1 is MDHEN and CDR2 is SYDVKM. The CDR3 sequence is CASTPHARGETQYF. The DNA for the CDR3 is TGTGCCAGCACCCCCCATGCAAGAGGAGAGACCCAGTACTTC.

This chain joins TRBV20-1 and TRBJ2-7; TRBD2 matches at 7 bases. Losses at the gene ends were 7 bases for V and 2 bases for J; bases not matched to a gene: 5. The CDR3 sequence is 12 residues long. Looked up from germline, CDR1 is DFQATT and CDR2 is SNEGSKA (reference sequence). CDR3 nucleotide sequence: TGCAGTGTCCAGCGGGATCCCTACGAGCAGTACTTC. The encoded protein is CSVQRDPYEQYF.

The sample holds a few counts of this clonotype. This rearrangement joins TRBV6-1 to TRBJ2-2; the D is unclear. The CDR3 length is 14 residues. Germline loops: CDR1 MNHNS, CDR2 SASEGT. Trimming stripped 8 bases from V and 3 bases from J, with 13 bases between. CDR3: CASPRRKYTGELFF. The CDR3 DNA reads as TGTGCCAGCCCGCGGCGGAAGTACACCGGGGAGCTGTTTTTT.

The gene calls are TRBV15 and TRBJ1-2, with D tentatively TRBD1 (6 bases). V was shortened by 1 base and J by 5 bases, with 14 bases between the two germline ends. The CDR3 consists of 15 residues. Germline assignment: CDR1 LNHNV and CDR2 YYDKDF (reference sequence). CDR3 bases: TGTGCCACCAGCAGAGCGACGGGGGGCGGTTATGGCTACACCTTC. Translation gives CATSRATGGGYGYTF.